This T cell receptor beta chain derives from a study of long-term antiretroviral therapy in people with HIV. Per donor, at least one pre-ART and at least two post-ART PBMC samples were obtained. The samples, holding about 0.95-10 million cryopreserved PBMC, were thawed before DNA extraction was carried out. CDR3 length: 14 amino acids. CDR1 and CDR2 (germline): MNHEY, SVGAGI. Trimming shortened V by 6 bases and J by 8 bases, and 17 bases separated the two germline ends. Overall study results and limits: Compared with controls, HIV repertoires showed narrower CDR3 length ranges.

This clone is a singleton in its sample. Its antigen is as yet unknown. Survey level was the resolution at which the v3.0 immunoSEQ assay ran. The data were produced by immunoSEQ multiplex PCR, yet TCRdb's version contains in-frame clones alone and is incomplete. The data contain 30,000 to 40,000 clones, 65% to 90% of them singletons. Material: unsorted PBMCs, obtained 1.5 years after starting antiretroviral therapy. The J gene is TRBJ1-5, the V gene TRBV6-5, with D possibly TRBD1 on 5 matching bases. The receptor was derived from a man aged 18 to 30 with HIV. Written as DNA, the CDR3 is TGTGCCAGCAGCTCCACGGGGCGAGCGGAGCCCCAGCATTTT. The encoded protein is CASSSTGRAEPQHF.